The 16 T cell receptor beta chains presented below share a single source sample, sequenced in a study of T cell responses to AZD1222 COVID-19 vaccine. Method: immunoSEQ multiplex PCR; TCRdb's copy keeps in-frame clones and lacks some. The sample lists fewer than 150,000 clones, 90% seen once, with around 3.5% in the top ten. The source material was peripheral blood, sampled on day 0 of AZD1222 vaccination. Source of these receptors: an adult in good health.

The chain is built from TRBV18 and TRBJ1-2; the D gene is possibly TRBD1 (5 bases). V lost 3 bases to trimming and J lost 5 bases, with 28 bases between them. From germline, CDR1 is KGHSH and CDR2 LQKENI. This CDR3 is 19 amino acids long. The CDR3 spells CASSPQFNNRDRVRYGYTF. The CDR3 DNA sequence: TGTGCCAGCTCACCGCAATTTAACAACCGGGACCGAGTCCGGTATGGCTACACCTTC.

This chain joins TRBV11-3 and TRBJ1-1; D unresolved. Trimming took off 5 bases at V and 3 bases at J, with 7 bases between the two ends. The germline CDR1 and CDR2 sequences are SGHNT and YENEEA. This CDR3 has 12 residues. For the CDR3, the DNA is TGTGCCAGCAGCGGCGGGGACACTGAAGCTTTCTTT. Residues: CASSGGDTEAFF.

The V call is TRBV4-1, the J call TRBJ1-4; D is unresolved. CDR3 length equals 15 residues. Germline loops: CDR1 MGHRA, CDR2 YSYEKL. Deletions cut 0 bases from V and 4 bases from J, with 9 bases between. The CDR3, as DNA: TGCGCCAGCAGCCAAGACGGACGGAATAATGAAAAACTGTTTTTT. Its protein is CASSQDGRNNEKLFF.

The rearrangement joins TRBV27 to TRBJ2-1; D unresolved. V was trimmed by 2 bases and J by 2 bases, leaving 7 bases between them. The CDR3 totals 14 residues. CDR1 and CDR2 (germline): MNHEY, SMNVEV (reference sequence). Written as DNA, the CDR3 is TGTGCCAGCAGTTTACAGGTGACCTACAATGAGCAGTTCTTC. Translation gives CASSLQVTYNEQFF.

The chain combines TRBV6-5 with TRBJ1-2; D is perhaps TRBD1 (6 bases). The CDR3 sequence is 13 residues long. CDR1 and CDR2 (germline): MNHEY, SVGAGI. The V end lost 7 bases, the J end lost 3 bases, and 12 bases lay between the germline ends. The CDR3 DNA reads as TGTGCCAGCAAAATAACAGGGCACTATGGCTACACCTTC. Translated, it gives CASKITGHYGYTF.

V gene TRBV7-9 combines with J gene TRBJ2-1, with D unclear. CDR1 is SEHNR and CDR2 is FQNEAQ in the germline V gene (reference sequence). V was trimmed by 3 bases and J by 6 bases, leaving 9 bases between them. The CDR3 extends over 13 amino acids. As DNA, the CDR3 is TGTGCCAGCAGCTTCGGGCAGATCAATGAGCAGTTCTTC. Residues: CASSFGQINEQFF.

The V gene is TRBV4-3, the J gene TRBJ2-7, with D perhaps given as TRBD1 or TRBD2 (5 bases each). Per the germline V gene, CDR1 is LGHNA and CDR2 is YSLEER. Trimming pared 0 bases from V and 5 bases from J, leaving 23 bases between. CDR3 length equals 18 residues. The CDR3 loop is CASSQEFSTAPSGHEQYF. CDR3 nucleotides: TGCGCCAGCAGCCAAGAATTTAGTACAGCACCGTCGGGACACGAGCAGTACTTC.

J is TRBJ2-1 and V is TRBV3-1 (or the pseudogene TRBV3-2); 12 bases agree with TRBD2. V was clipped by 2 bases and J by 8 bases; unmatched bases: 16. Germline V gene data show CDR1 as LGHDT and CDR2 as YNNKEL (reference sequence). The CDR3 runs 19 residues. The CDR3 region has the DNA TGTGCCAGCAGCCAAAGGACTAGCGGGGTTTGGTCCCAAAGCGATGAGCAGTTCTTC. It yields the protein CASSQRTSGVWSQSDEQFF.

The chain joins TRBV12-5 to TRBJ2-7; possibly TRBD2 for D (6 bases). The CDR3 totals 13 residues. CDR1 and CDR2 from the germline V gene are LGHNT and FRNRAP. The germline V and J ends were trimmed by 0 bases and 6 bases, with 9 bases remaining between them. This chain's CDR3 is CASGLVAGIEQYF. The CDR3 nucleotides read TGTGCTAGTGGTTTGGTGGCGGGGATCGAGCAGTACTTC.

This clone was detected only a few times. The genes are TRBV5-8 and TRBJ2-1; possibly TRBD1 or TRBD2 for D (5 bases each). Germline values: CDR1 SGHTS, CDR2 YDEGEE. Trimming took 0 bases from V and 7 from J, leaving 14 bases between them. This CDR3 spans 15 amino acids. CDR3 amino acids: CASSLERGAGNEQFF. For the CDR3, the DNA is TGTGCCAGCAGCTTGGAGAGGGGCGCAGGGAATGAGCAGTTCTTC.

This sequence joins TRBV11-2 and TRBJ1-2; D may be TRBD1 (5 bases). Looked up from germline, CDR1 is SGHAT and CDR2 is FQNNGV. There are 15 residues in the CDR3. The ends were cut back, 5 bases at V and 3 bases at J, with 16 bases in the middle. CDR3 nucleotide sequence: TGTGCCAGCAGCCCCACGGCAGGGAGCTACTATGGCTACACCTTC. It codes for CASSPTAGSYYGYTF.

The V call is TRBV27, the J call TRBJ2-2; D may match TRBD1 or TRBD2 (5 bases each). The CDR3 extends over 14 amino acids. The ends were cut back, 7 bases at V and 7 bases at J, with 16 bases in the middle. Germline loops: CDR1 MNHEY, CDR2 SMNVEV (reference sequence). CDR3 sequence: CASKGLAADGELFF. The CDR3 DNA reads TGTGCCAGCAAGGGGCTAGCTGCAGACGGGGAGCTGTTTTTT.

CDR3 region: CASSDIGQGRNQPQHF. In DNA, the CDR3 is TGTGCCAGCAGCGATATCGGGCAGGGAAGAAATCAGCCCCAGCATTTT. The rearrangement uses TRBV7-3 and TRBJ1-5, with D possibly matching TRBD1 (5 bases). Germline CDR1 SGHTA, CDR2 FQGTGA. The CDR3 length is 16 residues. V lost 5 bases and J 4 bases, leaving 18 bases between the germline ends.

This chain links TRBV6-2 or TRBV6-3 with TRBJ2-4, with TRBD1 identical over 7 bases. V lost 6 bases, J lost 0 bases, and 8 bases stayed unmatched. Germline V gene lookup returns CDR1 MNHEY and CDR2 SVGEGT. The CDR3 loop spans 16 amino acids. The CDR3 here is CASSRRDRIAKNIQYF. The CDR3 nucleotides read TGTGCCAGCAGCCGTCGGGACAGAATAGCCAAAAACATTCAGTACTTC.

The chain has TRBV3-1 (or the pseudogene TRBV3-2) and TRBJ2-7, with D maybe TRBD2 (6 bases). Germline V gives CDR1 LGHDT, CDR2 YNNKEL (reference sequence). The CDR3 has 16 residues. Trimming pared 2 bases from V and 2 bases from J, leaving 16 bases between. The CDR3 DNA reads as TGTGCCAGCAGCCAACTGTCGGGGGTAGGGACCTACGAGCAGTACTTC. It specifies CASSQLSGVGTYEQYF.

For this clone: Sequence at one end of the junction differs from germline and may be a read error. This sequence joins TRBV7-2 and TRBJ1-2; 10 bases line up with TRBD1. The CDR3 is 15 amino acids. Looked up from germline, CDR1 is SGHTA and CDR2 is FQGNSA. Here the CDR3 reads CASSLAGTGVYGYTF. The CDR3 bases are TGTGCCAGCAGCCTAGCGGGGACAGGGGTATATGGCTACACCTTC.